These T cell receptor beta chains were read from a single sample in a study of control samples from healthy donors and cancer patients. The repertoire was sequenced with immunoSEQ multiplex PCR; TCRdb's copy has only in-frame clones and lacks some. The sample lists about 160,000 clones, approximately 96% occurring once. Sequencing was performed on blood. These receptors originate from a woman under 40 in good health. Each CDR3 is given with its conserved first and last residue. The order of the fields is V gene, clone size, J gene, D gene, CDR3 protein, CDR3 DNA. A D gene is named only where the DNA matches it firmly. Clone size, where shown, is once, few, many, or a class for clones that have expanded.

TRBV6-5,NA,TRBJ1-2,TRBD1,CASTQGGHGYTF,TGTGCCAGCACCCAAGGGGGCCATGGCTACACCTTC
TRBV28,NA,TRBJ2-7,NA,CASSSDTSYEQYF,TGTGCCAGCAGCTCCGACACCTCCTACGAGCAGTACTTC
TRBV7-2,NA,TRBJ1-1,NA,CASSLIGLNTEAFF,TGTGCCAGCAGCTTAATAGGCTTGAACACTGAAGCTTTCTTT
TRBV6-5,few,TRBJ1-5,NA,CASSSDGSNQPQHF,TGTGCCAGCAGTTCGGACGGTAGCAATCAGCCCCAGCATTTT
TRBV29-1,once,TRBJ2-4,NA,CSVEVGGIQYF,TGCAGCGTTGAAGTTGGGGGTATTCAGTACTTC
TRBV12-3/TRBV12-4,NA,TRBJ1-2,NA,CASSSDYGYTF,TGTGCCAGCAGTTCGGACTATGGCTACACCTTC
TRBV28,NA,TRBJ2-5,TRBD1,CASQTGTGVKETQYF,TGTGCCAGCCAAACCGGGACAGGGGTAAAGGAGACCCAGTACTTC
TRBV5-4,NA,TRBJ1-1,NA,CASSSSREVNTEAFF,TGTGCCAGCAGCTCCTCGCGGGAGGTGAACACTGAAGCTTTCTTT
TRBV5-8,NA,TRBJ2-5,TRBD2,CASSEGLAVAAQETQYF,TGTGCCAGCAGCGAGGGACTAGCGGTGGCTGCTCAAGAGACCCAGTACTTC
TRBV27,NA,TRBJ2-7,TRBD1,CASSLTQGITEQYF,TGTGCCAGCAGTTTAACACAGGGGATCACCGAGCAGTACTTC
TRBV28,NA,TRBJ1-2,NA,CASSLPSNYGYTF,TGTGCCAGCAGTTTACCGTCTAACTATGGCTACACCTTC
TRBV7-9,NA,TRBJ1-1,TRBD1,CASSLRAGGLDTEAFF,TGTGCCAGCAGCCTTCGGGCAGGGGGCCTGGACACTGAAGCTTTCTTT
TRBV9,NA,TRBJ2-2,NA,CASSESTNTGELFF,TGTGCCAGCAGCGAGAGCACGAACACCGGGGAGCTGTTTTTT
TRBV19,NA,TRBJ1-2,NA,CASTSGAGLGANYGYTF,TGTGCCAGTACCTCAGGCGCAGGCCTGGGAGCTAACTATGGCTACACCTTC
TRBV5-6,NA,TRBJ1-4,NA,CASSLGPNEKLFF,TGTGCCAGCAGCTTGGGACCTAATGAAAAACTGTTTTTT
TRBV9,NA,TRBJ2-7,NA,CASSVVAGSYEQYF,TGTGCCAGCAGCGTAGTGGCAGGTTCCTACGAGCAGTACTTC
TRBV7-9,NA,TRBJ1-2,NA,CASSLLLAEVNYGYTF,TGTGCCAGCAGCTTATTGTTGGCAGAGGTGAACTATGGCTACACCTTC
TRBV6-1,NA,TRBJ2-7,TRBD1,CASSEGTGGVYEQYF,TGTGCCAGCAGTGAGGGGACAGGGGGCGTTTACGAGCAGTACTTC
TRBV11-2,NA,TRBJ1-6,NA,CASTAWEVDSPLHF,TGTGCCAGCACCGCCTGGGAGGTGGATTCACCCCTCCACTTT
TRBV7-9,NA,TRBJ1-2,NA,CASSRGGMGANYGYTF,TGTGCCAGCAGCCGTGGAGGGATGGGGGCTAACTATGGCTACACCTTC
TRBV24-1,NA,TRBJ2-2,NA,CATSDTLAGTGELFF,TGTGCCACCAGTGATACCCTAGCAGGGACAGGGGAGCTGTTTTTT
TRBV28,NA,TRBJ1-5,NA,CASSFDSDSNQPQHF,TGTGCCAGCAGTTTCGACAGCGATAGCAATCAGCCCCAGCATTTT
TRBV10-3,NA,TRBJ1-2,NA,CAISGGDRRLQDNYGYTF,TGTGCCATCAGTGGGGGGGACCGCAGACTCCAGGATAACTATGGCTACACCTTC
TRBV19,NA,TRBJ1-2,TRBD1,CASSITQGHGYTF,TGTGCCAGTAGTATAACACAGGGGCATGGCTACACCTTC
TRBV4-1,NA,TRBJ1-2,TRBD1,CASSQDPGQNYGYTF,TGCGCCAGCAGCCAAGATCCGGGACAGAACTATGGCTACACCTTC
TRBV5-1,NA,TRBJ2-2,NA,CASSSWRGTTGELFF,TGCGCCAGCAGCTCATGGCGGGGAACCACCGGGGAGCTGTTTTTT
TRBV28,NA,TRBJ2-2,NA,CASSRLRQTGELFF,TGTGCCAGCAGTCGACTGCGGCAGACCGGGGAGCTGTTTTTT
TRBV6-5,NA,TRBJ2-3,NA,CASSWDTSTDTQYF,TGTGCCAGCAGTTGGGACACCAGCACAGATACGCAGTATTTT
TRBV6-1,NA,TRBJ2-7,NA,CASSEELPGYEQYF,TGTGCCAGCAGTGAGGAGCTCCCGGGCTACGAGCAGTACTTC
TRBV2,NA,TRBJ1-1,TRBD1,CASSPQGAGTEAFF,TGTGCCAGCAGTCCGCAGGGGGCAGGGACTGAAGCTTTCTTT
TRBV30,NA,TRBJ2-1,TRBD2,CAWVRGQVLGLAGDLSYNEQFF,TGTGCCTGGGTTCGGGGACAGGTATTGGGACTAGCGGGGGACCTCTCCTACAATGAGCAGTTCTTC
TRBV2,once,TRBJ1-2,TRBD1,CASVFGTGVNYGYTF,TGTGCCAGCGTTTTCGGGACAGGCGTCAACTATGGCTACACCTTC
TRBV28,NA,TRBJ2-1,TRBD2,CASTLFDPSGSISEQFF,TGTGCCAGCACCCTTTTTGACCCTAGCGGGAGCATCAGTGAGCAGTTCTTC
TRBV29-1,NA,TRBJ2-1,TRBD1,CSVERDRGLDEQFF,TGCAGCGTTGAACGGGACAGGGGGTTAGATGAGCAGTTCTTC
TRBV6-5,NA,TRBJ2-5,TRBD1,CASSRTGGQTQYF,TGTGCCAGCAGCCGCACAGGGGGGCAGACCCAGTACTTC
TRBV27,once,TRBJ2-5,NA,CASSPRTQETQYF,TGTGCCAGCAGTCCTCGGACGCAAGAGACCCAGTACTTC
TRBV10-3,NA,TRBJ1-1,NA,CAISGGTPGTEAFF,TGTGCCATCAGTGGTGGGACCCCGGGGACTGAAGCTTTCTTT
TRBV28,NA,TRBJ1-5,TRBD1,CASSFIGGEPQHF,TGTGCCAGCAGTTTCATAGGGGGCGAGCCCCAGCATTTT
TRBV18,NA,TRBJ1-2,NA,CASSPGELYGYTF,TGTGCCAGCTCACCCGGAGAACTCTATGGCTACACCTTC